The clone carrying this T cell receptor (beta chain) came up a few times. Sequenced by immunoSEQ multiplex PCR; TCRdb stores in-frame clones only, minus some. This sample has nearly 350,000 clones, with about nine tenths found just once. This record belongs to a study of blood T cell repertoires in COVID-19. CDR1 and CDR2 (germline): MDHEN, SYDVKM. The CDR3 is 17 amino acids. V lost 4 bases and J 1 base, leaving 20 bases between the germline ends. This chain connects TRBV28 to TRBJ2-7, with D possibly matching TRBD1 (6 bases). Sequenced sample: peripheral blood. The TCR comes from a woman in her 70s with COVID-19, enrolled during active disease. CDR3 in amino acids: CASSWETGTFESYEQYF. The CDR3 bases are TGTGCCAGCAGTTGGGAAACCGGGACATTCGAATCCTACGAGCAGTACTTC.